A selection of T cell receptor beta chains follows, all from one sample in a study of T cell repertoires in ileal Crohn's disease. Method: immunoSEQ multiplex PCR; TCRdb's copy keeps in-frame clones and lacks some. The sample has more than 15,000 clones; over 45% are singletons. The sequencing input was ileal tissue. These receptors were collected from an adult with Crohn's disease. CDR3s include the opening cysteine and the closing phenylalanine or tryptophan. Fields, in order: clone size, J gene, V gene, D gene, CDR3 protein, CDR3 DNA. D genes are given only for firm matches. Size is omitted from some rows. Given values are once, few, many or a class for expanded clones.

-	TRBJ2-7	TRBV28	-	CASSPPPRSTYSYEQYF	TGTGCCAGCAGTCCTCCCCCCCGGTCTACCTACTCCTACGAGCAGTACTTC
few	TRBJ1-3	TRBV29-1	-	CSVEWALDSGNTIYF	TGCAGCGTTGAGTGGGCCCTCGACTCTGGAAACACCATATATTTT
large	TRBJ2-7	TRBV2	TRBD2	CASSRLSGLSSYEQYF	TGTGCCAGCTCCCGTCTTAGCGGGCTCAGCTCCTACGAGCAGTACTTC
-	TRBJ2-1	TRBV30	-	CAWSGDTYNEQFF	TGTGCCTGGAGTGGGGACACTTACAATGAGCAGTTCTTC
-	TRBJ2-1	TRBV7-2	-	CASTDWAGNSYNEQFF	TGTGCCAGCACTGACTGGGCAGGGAACTCCTACAATGAGCAGTTCTTC
-	TRBJ2-3	TRBV5-1	TRBD2	CASSLVTSGREADTQYF	TGCGCCAGCAGCTTGGTGACTAGCGGGAGGGAGGCAGATACGCAGTATTTT
-	TRBJ1-2	TRBV4-1	TRBD1	CASSPSPDRGPVGGYTF	TGCGCCAGCAGCCCCTCTCCCGACAGGGGCCCTGTGGGAGGCTACACCTTC
-	TRBJ1-4	TRBV4-1	TRBD1	CASSQDQGATNEKLFF	TGCGCCAGCAGCCAAGATCAGGGGGCAACTAATGAAAAACTGTTTTTT
-	TRBJ1-2	TRBV7-9	TRBD1	CASSLTQGARVRYGYTF	TGTGCCAGCAGCCTAACCCAGGGGGCCAGAGTGCGCTATGGCTACACCTTC
-	TRBJ1-1	TRBV27	-	CASSLFRDTEAFF	TGTGCCAGCAGTTTATTCAGGGATACTGAAGCTTTCTTT
few	TRBJ2-7	TRBV15	-	CATSRDRGYEQYF	TGTGCCACCAGCAGAGATAGGGGTTACGAGCAGTACTTC
-	TRBJ2-7	TRBV27	TRBD2	CASSLSLAGGYEQYF	TGTGCCAGCAGTTTAAGTCTAGCGGGAGGCTACGAGCAGTACTTC
-	TRBJ2-7	TRBV15	-	CATSRALSGSYEQYF	TGTGCCACCAGCAGAGCCCTGAGCGGGTCCTACGAGCAGTACTTC
-	TRBJ2-3	TRBV6-5	TRBD2	CASSYSGGGPADTQYF	TGTGCCAGCAGTTACTCTGGGGGAGGGCCCGCAGATACGCAGTATTTT
medium-sized	TRBJ2-5	TRBV6-1	TRBD1	CASSDPGQGAPRETQYF	TGTGCCAGCAGTGACCCGGGACAGGGGGCTCCTAGGGAGACCCAGTACTTC
-	TRBJ2-3	TRBV4-3	TRBD2	CASSLIAGDADTQYF	TGCGCCAGCAGCCTAATAGCGGGAGATGCAGATACGCAGTATTTT
-	TRBJ1-2	TRBV28	-	CASSPGNYGYTF	TGTGCCAGCAGTCCCGGGAACTATGGCTACACCTTC
-	TRBJ1-5	TRBV7-8	-	CASSPRGGRREQPQHF	TGTGCCAGCAGCCCGAGGGGGGGAAGGCGGGAACAGCCCCAGCATTTT
-	TRBJ2-1	TRBV15	TRBD2	CATSREPLAGEQFF	TGTGCCACCAGCAGAGAACCACTAGCGGGTGAGCAGTTCTTC
-	TRBJ2-2	TRBV7-2	-	CASSPTWRATGELFF	TGTGCCAGCAGCCCTACCTGGCGGGCCACCGGGGAGCTGTTTTTT
few	TRBJ2-6	TRBV5-4	TRBD2	CASSLETSGSGANVLTF	TGTGCCAGCAGCTTGGAGACTAGCGGCTCTGGGGCCAACGTCCTGACTTTC
once	TRBJ2-7	TRBV6-5	TRBD1	CASRKGQGPGEQYF	TGTGCCAGCAGGAAAGGACAGGGACCGGGCGAGCAGTACTTC
once	TRBJ1-2	TRBV6-1	-	CASSEARGNYGYTF	TGTGCCAGCAGTGAAGCGCGGGGGAACTATGGCTACACCTTC
-	TRBJ2-1	TRBV29-1	TRBD2	CSPRLAGDDEQFF	TGCAGCCCTAGACTAGCGGGAGATGATGAGCAGTTCTTC
few	TRBJ1-2	TRBV7-3	TRBD1	CASSDRRQGGYTF	TGTGCCAGCAGCGATCGTCGACAGGGAGGCTACACCTTC
-	TRBJ1-5	TRBV30	-	CAWSPRTAGNQPQHF	TGTGCCTGGAGTCCCCGGACAGCAGGCAATCAGCCCCAGCATTTT
-	TRBJ2-5	TRBV18	TRBD2	CASSPQAGGTETQYF	TGTGCCAGCTCACCTCAAGCGGGAGGAACAGAGACCCAGTACTTC
-	TRBJ1-4	TRBV6-1	-	CASSEDPTMYPGEKLFF	TGTGCCAGCAGTGAAGACCCAACAATGTATCCAGGGGAAAAACTGTTTTTT
-	TRBJ2-7	TRBV28	TRBD1	CASMTGANEQYF	TGTGCCAGCATGACAGGGGCTAACGAGCAGTACTTC
few	TRBJ1-3	TRBV9	-	CASSVTQATSGNTIYF	TGTGCCAGCAGCGTCACACAGGCTACCTCTGGAAACACCATATATTTT
once	TRBJ2-5	TRBV2	TRBD2	CASRLLAGQETQYF	TGTGCCAGCAGACTACTAGCGGGGCAAGAGACCCAGTACTTC
-	TRBJ2-4	TRBV23-1	-	CASSPGWGSNIQYF	TGCGCCAGCAGTCCAGGGTGGGGATCAAACATTCAGTACTTC
-	TRBJ2-7	TRBV6-5	-	CASSYEQGGEQYF	TGTGCCAGCAGTTACGAGCAGGGGGGCGAGCAGTACTTC
-	TRBJ2-5	TRBV18	-	CASSPGGGYETQYF	TGTGCCAGCTCACCAGGAGGTGGGTACGAGACCCAGTACTTC
few	TRBJ1-2	TRBV5-5	-	CASSLRGQGNYGYTF	TGTGCCAGCAGCTTGAGGGGCCAGGGGAACTATGGCTACACCTTC
-	TRBJ2-1	TRBV2	TRBD1	CASCRDRSYNEQFF	TGTGCCAGCTGTCGGGACAGGTCCTACAATGAGCAGTTCTTC
-	TRBJ1-2	TRBV7-3	TRBD1	CASSRDRESFSYTF	TGTGCCAGCAGCCGGGACAGGGAAAGTTTTAGCTACACCTTC